Listed below are T cell receptor beta chains from one sample, sequenced in a study of blood T cell repertoires in COVID-19. The assay was immunoSEQ multiplex PCR, and TCRdb's table has in-frame clones only and misses some. The sample has 240,000 or so clones, approximately 87% seen once. What was sequenced was peripheral blood. The origin of the receptors is a man in his sixties with acute or convalescent COVID-19. The CDR3 runs from the conserved cysteine through the conserved F or W. The D gene is left open where the match is weak. Rows may omit the clone size; those that give it use once, few, many or a size class.

TRBJ1-6,.,14,.,TRBV27,TGTGCCAGCAGTTTTCGAGAAGAGAATTCACCCCTCCACTTT,CASSFREENSPLHF
TRBJ2-7,.,14,.,TRBV19,TGTGCCAGTAGTATAGGAACGGTTCCCTACGAGCAGTACTTC,CASSIGTVPYEQYF
TRBJ1-6,.,17,TRBD1,TRBV28,TGTGCCAGCAGTCAGACTCGGGTGGACAGGGGTAATTCACCCCTCCACTTT,CASSQTRVDRGNSPLHF
TRBJ2-2,.,15,.,TRBV24-1,TGTGCCACCAGTGACCCCGGGAGAAACACCGGGGAGCTGTTTTTT,CATSDPGRNTGELFF
TRBJ1-1,.,15,TRBD1,TRBV10-3,TGTGCCATCAGTGAAAGTACAGGGGGGCGCACTGAAGCTTTCTTT,CAISESTGGRTEAFF
TRBJ2-2,.,14,TRBD1,TRBV24-1,TGTGCCACCGACACAGGGGATTATGGCGGGGAGCTGTTTTTT,CATDTGDYGGELFF
TRBJ2-3,.,17,.,TRBV27,TGTGCCAGCAGTTTGCCGACTAACTTCGGGGGCACAGATACGCAGTATTTT,CASSLPTNFGGTDTQYF
TRBJ1-5,.,13,.,TRBV5-1,TGCGCCAGCAGCTTGGCAGGGAATCAGCCCCAGCATTTT,CASSLAGNQPQHF
TRBJ2-2,.,13,.,TRBV19,TGTGCCAGTAGGACAGTCACCAGTGGGGAGCTGTTTTTT,CASRTVTSGELFF
TRBJ2-1,.,15,TRBD1,TRBV15,TGTGCCACCAGCAGAGATCCGGGACAGGGAAGTGAGCAGTTCTTC,CATSRDPGQGSEQFF
TRBJ1-4,once,14,.,TRBV9,TGTGCCAGCAGCGTAGACAGGGTCGACGAAAAACTGTTTTTT,CASSVDRVDEKLFF
TRBJ1-2,.,14,TRBD1,TRBV24-1,TGTGCCACCAGTGATCCCGGACAGGTCTATGGCTACACCTTC,CATSDPGQVYGYTF
TRBJ1-5,once,14,TRBD1,TRBV30,TGTGCCTGGAGTGCGTCAGGGGGATATCAGCCCCAGCATTTT,CAWSASGGYQPQHF
TRBJ2-3,.,13,TRBD1,TRBV6-5,TGTGCCAATTCAGGGGGCTCCACAGATACGCAGTATTTT,CANSGGSTDTQYF
TRBJ2-1,.,15,TRBD2,TRBV7-3,TGTGCCAGCAGCTCGGGACTAGCGGCGGGGAATGAGCAGTTCTTC,CASSSGLAAGNEQFF
TRBJ2-5,.,15,.,TRBV19,TGTGCCAGTAGTTCAGCTCCCGGGTCCCCAGAGACCCAGTACTTC,CASSSAPGSPETQYF
TRBJ1-2,.,16,TRBD1,TRBV28,TGTGCCAGCAGTTCCCTCACTCTGACAGGGGACTATGGCTACACCTTC,CASSSLTLTGDYGYTF
TRBJ2-1,.,15,TRBD2,TRBV12-5,TGTGCTAGTGGTTTAGGACTAGCGGGCCTCAATGAGCAGTTCTTC,CASGLGLAGLNEQFF
TRBJ2-1,few,15,TRBD2,TRBV28,TGTGCCAGCAGTATGGGACTAGGGAAATACAATGAGCAGTTCTTC,CASSMGLGKYNEQFF
TRBJ2-1,.,15,TRBD2,TRBV5-1,TGCGCCAGCAGCCCTAGCGGGAGCTCCTACAATGAGCAGTTCTTC,CASSPSGSSYNEQFF
TRBJ2-7,.,15,.,TRBV21-1,TGTGCCAGCAGCAGGGTGGGAGGGAGAGCCTACGAGCAGTACTTC,CASSRVGGRAYEQYF
TRBJ2-1,.,16,TRBD2,TRBV11-2,TGTGCCAGCAGCTTAGGAGGGGGACTAGCGAATAATGAGCAGTTCTTC,CASSLGGGLANNEQFF
TRBJ1-5,.,16,TRBD1,TRBV28,TGTGCCAGCAGTACCTCTGGACAGGCATACAATCAGCCCCAGCATTTT,CASSTSGQAYNQPQHF
TRBJ2-5,.,15,TRBD2,TRBV11-3,TGTGCCAGCAGCCAAGCCAGCGGGGGGACGGAGACCCAGTACTTC,CASSQASGGTETQYF
TRBJ1-4,.,13,TRBD1,TRBV29-1,TGCAGCGTGGCAGACAGGGCGGATGAAAAACTGTTTTTT,CSVADRADEKLFF
TRBJ2-3,.,17,.,TRBV7-9,TGTGCCAGCAGCTTAGGCTCCCCTGGGGCTAGCACAGATACGCAGTATTTT,CASSLGSPGASTDTQYF
TRBJ2-7,.,18,.,TRBV9,TGTGCCAGCAGCGACGGGGAGGTTCCGGACCGAGGGCCATACGAGCAGTACTTC,CASSDGEVPDRGPYEQYF
TRBJ2-7,.,15,TRBD1,TRBV27,TGTGCCAGCACCACGAGTGGGGACAGGGGGACCGAGCAGTACTTC,CASTTSGDRGTEQYF
TRBJ2-7,.,14,.,TRBV4-1,TGCGCCAGCAGCCCCCTTAAGGGGAACTACGAGCAGTACTTC,CASSPLKGNYEQYF
TRBJ2-2,.,16,TRBD2,TRBV11-2,TGTGCCAGCAGCATCAGACTAGCGGCGAACACCGGGGAGCTGTTTTTT,CASSIRLAANTGELFF
TRBJ2-7,.,13,TRBD2,TRBV7-6,TGTGCCAGCAGCCAAGGGACTAGCGGAACCGAGTACTTC,CASSQGTSGTEYF
TRBJ2-2,.,17,TRBD2,TRBV5-4,TGTGCCAGCAGCATGGGACTAAGCGGGGGGAACACCGGGGAGCTGTTTTTT,CASSMGLSGGNTGELFF
TRBJ1-4,.,15,TRBD1,TRBV30,TGTGCCTGGGCTCCGACAGGGGCCCCGAATGAAAAACTGTTTTTT,CAWAPTGAPNEKLFF
TRBJ2-7,.,12,.,TRBV19,TGTGCCAGTAGTATTTCGGGTTACGAGCAGTACTTC,CASSISGYEQYF
TRBJ2-1,.,14,TRBD2,TRBV5-1,TGCGCCAGCAGCTTGGCCACTAGCGGGAATGAGCAGTTCTTC,CASSLATSGNEQFF
TRBJ1-4,.,15,TRBD1,TRBV25-1,TGTGCCAGCAGTGAAAGCCCCCCACAGGGGGGAAAACTGTTTTTT,CASSESPPQGGKLFF
TRBJ2-7,.,11,.,TRBV7-9,TGTGCCAGCAGCCAGAGGTCCGAGCAGTACTTC,CASSQRSEQYF
TRBJ1-1,.,14,TRBD1,TRBV6-5,TGTGCCAGCAGCCAGGGACAGGGGGACACTGAAGCTTTCTTT,CASSQGQGDTEAFF
TRBJ2-1,.,16,TRBD1,TRBV11-2,TGTGCCAGCAGCTTACAGGACAGGGAAGGCCGGAATGAGCAGTTCTTC,CASSLQDREGRNEQFF
TRBJ1-2,.,12,.,TRBV28,TGTGCCAGCAGTGTATCAGACTATGGCTACACCTTC,CASSVSDYGYTF
TRBJ1-2,once,14,TRBD1,TRBV7-8,TGTGCCAGCAGCCCGCGACAGGGAGAACACGGCTACACCTTC,CASSPRQGEHGYTF
TRBJ1-2,.,19,TRBD1,TRBV30,TGTGCCTGGAGTGTAACAGGGGCCATGGAAATGCCTGAGAACTATGGCTACACCTTC,CAWSVTGAMEMPENYGYTF
TRBJ2-1,.,15,.,TRBV28,TGTGCCAGCACCACGGACAGCCGCTCCTACAATGAGCAGTTCTTC,CASTTDSRSYNEQFF
TRBJ1-6,.,16,.,TRBV27,TGTGCCAGCAGTTTTGAGCAGCGAGGGAATAATTCACCCCTCCACTTT,CASSFEQRGNNSPLHF
TRBJ1-2,.,13,.,TRBV28,TGTGCCAGCAGACCGGACAGCCTGAGAGGCTACACCTTC,CASRPDSLRGYTF
TRBJ2-7,.,14,.,TRBV7-2,TGTGCCAGCAGCTTAGTTGCACAGGGTGGGGAGCAGTACTTC,CASSLVAQGGEQYF
TRBJ2-2,.,16,TRBD2,TRBV30,TGTGCCTGGAGTACCGGGACTAGCGGGAGTAAGGGGGAGCTGTTTTTT,CAWSTGTSGSKGELFF
TRBJ2-2,.,16,TRBD1,TRBV27,TGTGCCAGCAGTTTATTCGGACAGGGTGGCACCGGGGAGCTGTTTTTT,CASSLFGQGGTGELFF
TRBJ2-3,.,16,TRBD2,TRBV7-2,TGTGCCAGCAGCTTTAAACTAGCGGAAAAGGGAGATACGCAGTATTTT,CASSFKLAEKGDTQYF
TRBJ2-4,.,17,TRBD2,TRBV2,TGTGCCAGCAGTACCGCGGGGGGTTCCCTGGCCAAAAACATTCAGTACTTC,CASSTAGGSLAKNIQYF
TRBJ2-2,once,16,TRBD1,TRBV5-1,TGCGCCAGCAGCTTGGTAGGGACAGCTAACACCGGGGAGCTGTTTTTT,CASSLVGTANTGELFF
TRBJ2-5,.,14,TRBD2,TRBV5-1,TGCGCCAGCAGCGCCGGACTAGCGGGAGAGACCCAGTACTTC,CASSAGLAGETQYF
TRBJ2-7,.,15,.,TRBV3-1/TRBV3-2,TGTGCCAGCAGCCAGGACAACGACTTTCCCTACGAGCAGTACTTC,CASSQDNDFPYEQYF
TRBJ2-1,.,17,TRBD2,TRBV18,TGTGCCAGCTCACCGGATCTAGCGGGAGGGACCTACAATGAGCAGTTCTTC,CASSPDLAGGTYNEQFF
TRBJ2-7,.,13,.,TRBV6-2/TRBV6-3,TGTGCCAGCAGTTTACTGAGCTCCTACGAGCAGTACTTC,CASSLLSSYEQYF
TRBJ1-2,.,14,.,TRBV6-5,TGTGCCAGCACGTATGACAGGAATAACTATGGCTACACCTTC,CASTYDRNNYGYTF
TRBJ2-7,.,15,TRBD2,TRBV14,TGTGCCTCGTCGGGCCTAGCGGGCGTTTCCTACGAGCAGTACTTC,CASSGLAGVSYEQYF
TRBJ2-1,.,15,.,TRBV9,TGTGCCAGCAGCGTAGTTGGTAGCGGCTACAATGAGCAGTTCTTC,CASSVVGSGYNEQFF
TRBJ2-7,.,17,TRBD2,TRBV19,TGTGCCAGTAGCCTGGGACTAGCGGGCTTTCCAACCTACGAGCAGTACTTC,CASSLGLAGFPTYEQYF
TRBJ2-7,.,18,TRBD1,TRBV6-7,TGTGCCAGCACCCTGACAGGGGGCAGGAAGTTCGGGGTACTAGGGCAGTACTTC,CASTLTGGRKFGVLGQYF